These T cell receptor beta chains were read from a single sample in a study of regulatory T cells in long-lasting Graves disease. TCRdb processed the multiplex PCR reads anew with MiXCR; each CDR3 protein has one entry. The sample lists 400,000 to 650,000 distinct CDR3 sequences, roughly 15% seen once, with just under 25% in the top ten. This sample was also put to use in a study of T cells in Graves' hyperthyroidism and ophthalmopathy.

The material sequenced was peripheral blood mononuclear cells (PBMCs), taken at new diagnosis, from a patient treated with antithyroid drugs. The receptors stem from a woman aged 40 to 65 with Graves disease. CDR3s include the opening cysteine and the closing phenylalanine or tryptophan. Fields, in order: clone size, J gene, V gene, D gene, CDR3 protein, CDR3 DNA. D genes are given only for firm matches. Size is omitted from some rows. Given values are once, few, many or a class for expanded clones.

size: many; J: TRBJ1-1; V: TRBV7-8; D: NA; CDR3: CASSEGSMNTEAFF; DNA: TGTGCCAGCAGCGAGGGTAGTATGAACACTGAAGCTTTCTTT
size: many; J: TRBJ1-5; V: TRBV20-1; D: NA; CDR3: CSAIEDSNQPQHF; DNA: TGCAGTGCTATCGAGGATAGCAATCAGCCCCAGCATTTT
size: few; J: TRBJ2-5; V: TRBV9; D: TRBD1; CDR3: CASSALDRAEETQYF; DNA: TGTGCCAGCAGCGCCCTGGACAGGGCTGAAGAGACCCAGTACTTC
size: NA; J: TRBJ2-1; V: TRBV5-1; D: TRBD2; CDR3: CASSSQAGGPVNEQFF; DNA: TGCGCCAGCAGCTCACAAGCGGGGGGGCCTGTTAATGAGCAGTTCTTC
size: few; J: TRBJ2-7; V: TRBV15; D: TRBD1; CDR3: CATSRSGQAIHYEQYF; DNA: TGTGCCACCAGCAGATCCGGACAGGCCATTCACTACGAGCAGTACTTC
size: NA; J: TRBJ2-1; V: TRBV14; D: TRBD1; CDR3: CASSQAVVGADRRYNEQFF; DNA: TGTGCCAGCAGCCAAGCGGTCGTGGGAGCGGACAGGCGGTACAATGAGCAGTTCTTC
size: NA; J: TRBJ1-6; V: TRBV2; D: NA; CDR3: CASSEITESPLHF; DNA: TGTGCCAGCAGTGAAATTACAGAATCACCCCTCCACTTT
size: many; J: TRBJ2-7; V: TRBV11-2; D: TRBD2; CDR3: CASSQTSGDSYEQYF; DNA: TGTGCCAGCAGCCAAACTAGCGGGGACTCCTACGAGCAGTACTTC
size: many; J: TRBJ2-2; V: TRBV11-2; D: NA; CDR3: CASSLISNTGELFF; DNA: TGTGCCAGCAGCTTAATATCTAACACCGGGGAGCTGTTTTTT
size: many; J: TRBJ1-6; V: TRBV28; D: TRBD1; CDR3: CASSSTDRGYSPLHF; DNA: TGTGCCAGCAGTTCGACCGACAGGGGATATTCACCCCTCCACTTT
size: many; J: TRBJ1-1; V: TRBV11-1; D: NA; CDR3: CASSRRGTNTEAFF; DNA: TGTGCCAGCAGCCGTCGGGGCACGAACACTGAAGCTTTCTTT
size: NA; J: TRBJ2-7; V: TRBV27; D: NA; CDR3: CASSLSREPTGYEQYF; DNA: TGTGCCAGCAGTCTTTCTCGGGAACCGACAGGCTACGAGCAGTACTTC
size: NA; J: TRBJ2-1; V: TRBV18; D: NA; CDR3: CASSPRGSVENNEQFF; DNA: TGTGCCAGCTCACCACGGGGGTCTGTGGAGAACAATGAGCAGTTCTTC
size: many; J: TRBJ1-5; V: TRBV11-2; D: NA; CDR3: CASSLDLGQPQHF; DNA: TGTGCCAGCAGCTTAGATTTGGGGCAGCCCCAGCATTTT
size: many; J: TRBJ2-7; V: TRBV3-1; D: NA; CDR3: CASSQVPGEGYEQYF; DNA: TGTGCCAGCAGCCAAGTCCCAGGGGAGGGGTACGAGCAGTACTTC
size: many; J: TRBJ2-3; V: TRBV2; D: TRBD2; CDR3: CASSSGTPGDTQYF; DNA: TGTGCCAGCTCTAGCGGGACCCCGGGGGATACGCAGTATTTT
size: NA; J: TRBJ2-2; V: TRBV7-9; D: NA; CDR3: CASSPIFLHANTGELFF; DNA: TGTGCCAGCAGCCCGATATTCTTACACGCGAACACCGGGGAGCTGTTTTTT
size: few; J: TRBJ2-7; V: TRBV7-9; D: TRBD2; CDR3: CASSLGTSDEQYF; DNA: TGTGCCAGCAGCTTAGGGACTAGCGACGAGCAGTACTTC
size: many; J: TRBJ1-1; V: TRBV7-2; D: TRBD1; CDR3: CASSLLTGVTEAFF; DNA: TGTGCCAGCAGCCTACTGACAGGGGTCACTGAAGCTTTCTTT
size: many; J: TRBJ2-1; V: TRBV3-1; D: TRBD1; CDR3: CASRSDRGLGEQFF; DNA: TGTGCCAGCAGGTCGGACAGGGGGCTAGGAGAGCAGTTCTTC
size: many; J: TRBJ1-3; V: TRBV2; D: NA; CDR3: CASSAQGPGNTIYF; DNA: TGTGCCAGCAGTGCCCAGGGGCCGGGAAACACCATATATTTT
size: many; J: TRBJ2-3; V: TRBV7-6; D: NA; CDR3: CASSLAHRAGDTQYF; DNA: TGTGCCAGCAGCTTAGCGCACAGGGCGGGAGATACGCAGTATTTT
size: many; J: TRBJ1-1; V: TRBV5-8; D: NA; CDR3: CASSLWGGRTEAFF; DNA: TGTGCCAGCAGCTTGTGGGGAGGGAGGACTGAAGCTTTCTTT
size: NA; J: TRBJ2-1; V: TRBV20-1; D: TRBD1; CDR3: CSARRDRFYNEQFF; DNA: TGCAGTGCTAGGCGGGACAGGTTCTACAATGAGCAGTTCTTC
size: many; J: TRBJ1-1; V: TRBV12-3/TRBV12-4; D: TRBD1; CDR3: CASSFGGQFFTEAFF; DNA: TGTGCCAGCAGTTTCGGGGGACAGTTTTTCACTGAAGCTTTCTTT
size: once; J: TRBJ1-5; V: TRBV19; D: NA; CDR3: CASNGNSHQPQHF; DNA: TGTGCCAGTAACGGAAACAGCCATCAGCCCCAGCATTTT
size: NA; J: TRBJ1-4; V: TRBV14; D: NA; CDR3: CASSQARGGSANEKLFF; DNA: TGTGCCAGCAGCCAAGCTCGGGGAGGGAGTGCTAATGAAAAACTGTTTTTT
size: NA; J: TRBJ2-7; V: TRBV7-9; D: TRBD1; CDR3: CASSLGQGAFHEQYF; DNA: TGTGCCAGCAGCTTGGGACAGGGGGCTTTTCACGAGCAGTACTTC
size: many; J: TRBJ1-1; V: TRBV11-2; D: NA; CDR3: CASSSNPGGTEAFF; DNA: TGTGCCAGCAGCTCGAATCCGGGAGGCACTGAAGCTTTCTTT
size: NA; J: TRBJ2-2; V: TRBV30; D: NA; CDR3: CAWNDGPRGNTGELFF; DNA: TGTGCCTGGAACGATGGTCCAAGGGGGAACACCGGGGAGCTGTTTTTT
size: NA; J: TRBJ1-1; V: TRBV20-1; D: NA; CDR3: CSAVSGVRNTEAFF; DNA: TGCAGTGCGGTATCTGGGGTGCGGAACACTGAAGCTTTCTTT
size: many; J: TRBJ1-2; V: TRBV3-1; D: NA; CDR3: CASSQDRYGYTF; DNA: TGTGCCAGCAGCCAGGACAGATATGGCTACACCTTC
size: many; J: TRBJ1-2; V: TRBV28; D: NA; CDR3: CASRYSGNYGYTF; DNA: TGTGCCAGCAGATACAGCGGTAACTATGGCTACACCTTC
size: NA; J: TRBJ1-2; V: TRBV6-1; D: NA; CDR3: CASTRTVNYGYTF; DNA: TGTGCCAGCACCCGGACGGTAAACTATGGCTACACCTTC
size: few; J: TRBJ1-2; V: TRBV6-1; D: NA; CDR3: CASSGTLNYGYTF; DNA: TGTGCCAGCAGTGGGACACTTAACTATGGCTACACCTTC
size: NA; J: TRBJ2-1; V: TRBV27; D: TRBD1; CDR3: CASSRRQGFYNEQFF; DNA: TGTGCCAGCAGTCGAAGACAGGGCTTCTACAATGAGCAGTTCTTC
size: few; J: TRBJ2-5; V: TRBV14; D: NA; CDR3: CASSQVPPGEETQYF; DNA: TGTGCCAGCAGCCAAGTACCCCCGGGGGAAGAGACCCAGTACTTC
size: few; J: TRBJ2-3; V: TRBV4-1; D: TRBD2; CDR3: CASSQDPASGGAQADTQYF; DNA: TGCGCCAGCAGCCAAGATCCGGCTAGCGGGGGGGCCCAGGCAGATACGCAGTATTTT
size: many; J: TRBJ2-1; V: TRBV20-1; D: TRBD2; CDR3: CSAITGGMDEQFF; DNA: TGCAGTGCTATTACCGGGGGGATGGATGAGCAGTTCTTC
size: many; J: TRBJ1-1; V: TRBV13; D: NA; CDR3: CASSPYTPLNTEAFF; DNA: TGTGCCAGCAGCCCCTATACCCCTTTGAACACTGAAGCTTTCTTT
size: many; J: TRBJ1-1; V: TRBV19; D: NA; CDR3: CASSRGGAELNTEAFF; DNA: TGTGCCAGTAGTAGGGGTGGGGCGGAATTGAACACTGAAGCTTTCTTT
size: NA; J: TRBJ2-5; V: TRBV11-3; D: TRBD2; CDR3: CASSLGGSGGVQETQYF; DNA: TGTGCCAGCAGCTTAGGAGGTAGCGGGGGAGTACAAGAGACCCAGTACTTC
size: NA; J: TRBJ1-5; V: TRBV3-1; D: NA; CDR3: CASSQAKGNQPQHF; DNA: TGTGCCAGCAGCCAAGCAAAGGGCAATCAGCCCCAGCATTTT
size: few; J: TRBJ2-2; V: TRBV7-6; D: TRBD1; CDR3: CASSPWDSNTGELFF; DNA: TGTGCCAGCAGCCCCTGGGACAGCAACACCGGGGAGCTGTTTTTT
size: NA; J: TRBJ2-7; V: TRBV6-2/TRBV6-3; D: TRBD2; CDR3: CASSSLQVSGGEQYF; DNA: TGTGCCAGCAGTTCCCTCCAGGTTAGCGGGGGCGAGCAGTACTTC
size: NA; J: TRBJ2-7; V: TRBV4-1; D: TRBD2; CDR3: CASSQDSGALSYEQYF; DNA: TGCGCCAGCAGCCAAGATAGCGGGGCCCTCTCCTACGAGCAGTACTTC
size: NA; J: TRBJ1-2; V: TRBV9; D: NA; CDR3: CASSASGRRAGYTF; DNA: TGTGCCAGCAGCGCGTCGGGGAGGAGGGCTGGCTACACCTTC
size: NA; J: TRBJ2-1; V: TRBV6-2/TRBV6-3; D: TRBD1; CDR3: CASSSAVRQGWREQFF; DNA: TGTGCCAGCAGTTCCGCCGTCCGACAGGGCTGGCGGGAGCAGTTCTTC
size: many; J: TRBJ1-1; V: TRBV12-3/TRBV12-4; D: NA; CDR3: CASSEGGAEAFF; DNA: TGTGCCAGCAGCGAGGGAGGCGCTGAAGCTTTCTTT
size: many; J: TRBJ1-5; V: TRBV14; D: NA; CDR3: CASSQDCENPPNQPQHF; DNA: TGTGCCAGCAGCCAAGATTGTGAGAACCCACCTAATCAGCCCCAGCATTTT
size: NA; J: TRBJ1-1; V: TRBV9; D: NA; CDR3: CASSAALYSEAFF; DNA: TGTGCCAGCAGCGCCGCCCTATACTCTGAAGCTTTCTTT
size: many; J: TRBJ2-1; V: TRBV13; D: NA; CDR3: CANSPRDSYNEQFF; DNA: TGTGCCAACAGCCCCCGCGACTCCTACAATGAGCAGTTCTTC
size: NA; J: TRBJ1-6; V: TRBV19; D: NA; CDR3: CASSILGDSPLHF; DNA: TGTGCCAGTAGTATTCTGGGGGATTCACCCCTCCACTTT
size: many; J: TRBJ1-2; V: TRBV3-1; D: NA; CDR3: CASSPLVFDYGYTF; DNA: TGTGCCAGCAGCCCCCTGGTGTTCGACTATGGCTACACCTTC
size: NA; J: TRBJ2-1; V: TRBV12-3/TRBV12-4; D: TRBD2; CDR3: CASSVSAGGNEQFF; DNA: TGTGCCAGCAGTGTCTCAGCGGGGGGCAATGAGCAGTTCTTC